The entry below gives a single T cell receptor (beta chain) sequence along with its context. This entry comes from a study of technical replicates of blood from a few donors. Data came from immunoSEQ multiplex PCR; TCRdb stores just in-frame clones and leaves some out. The sample carries 55,000 to 70,000 clones, more than 75% recorded once. This CDR3 has 13 residues. CDR1 and CDR2 from the germline V gene are SGDLS and YYNGEE. V lost 0 bases, J lost 3 bases, and 6 bases lay in between. The sequence was collected from a human donor in good health. Some clones in this sample may be carry-over from other donors' samples. The chain combines TRBV9 with TRBJ1-2, with D perhaps TRBD1 (5 bases). The sequenced material came from PBMCs. Written as DNA, the CDR3 is TGTGCCAGCAGCGTAGAGGGGTACTATGGCTACACCTTC. This codes for CASSVEGYYGYTF.